This T cell receptor (beta chain) appears in the sequencing data of a study of T-cell reconstitution after alpha-beta-depleted transplantation in children. Germline V gene data show CDR1 as SQVTM and CDR2 as ANQGSEA. V was trimmed by 6 bases and J by 8 bases, leaving 16 bases between them. The CDR3 consists of 12 residues. Study conclusions and caveats: T-cell counts and diversity at one year following transplant were attributed mainly to newly produced T cells. Surviving thymic progenitors and recipient T cells were the source of high TCRbeta diversity at day 60 in some patients. It was reported that alpha-beta T cells came from several hundred expanded graft clones (about two months after transplant).

Worth noting for this clonotype: Its cognate antigen is unknown.

Researchers prepared the TCRbeta library using unique molecular identifiers, the study reports. MiXCR was run by TCRdb on the PCR reads, yielding one entry per CDR3 protein. The sample records 580,000 or so distinct CDR3 sequences, under 30% being singletons. This receptor was obtained from a boy less than two years old who had a stem cell transplant for acute myeloid leukemia, so the T cells may come from the graft donor. The V call is TRBV29-1, the J call TRBJ1-2; no definite D call. The input for sequencing was PBMCs, mostly from graft donor cells, taken 360 days after TCRalphabeta/CD19-depleted stem cell transplant. CDR3 residues: CSVERRARGYTF. The CDR3 coding sequence is TGCAGCGTCGAACGGAGGGCTCGCGGCTACACCTTC.